This TCR beta chain is drawn from a study of blood T cells in healthy people across ages. Trimming removed 3 bases at V and 1 base at J, with 7 bases between. The CDR3 is 14 amino acids. CDR1 and CDR2 from the germline V gene are SNHLY and FYNNEI. This clonotype occurred a few times. Using a J-beta primer mix together with a sample-barcoded 5' primer, a second PCR was run for roughly 7 to 11 cycles. A 12-random-nucleotide template-switch adaptor tagged each cDNA molecule. One entry per CDR3 protein results from TCRdb running MiXCR on the 5' RACE reads. The sample records some 1.5 million distinct CDR3 sequences, 28% being singletons.

The source of this sequence is a woman aged 30 to 39 in good health. The sample was blood. This chain connects TRBV2 to TRBJ2-1; D gene uncertain. The CDR3 DNA reads TGTGCCAGCAGTGAGGATCCGTCCTACAATGAGCAGTTCTTC. Amino acids: CASSEDPSYNEQFF.